A selection of T cell receptor beta chains follows, all from one sample in a study of control samples from healthy donors and cancer patients. Profiled with immunoSEQ multiplex PCR; TCRdb holds only in-frame clones, not every one. There are about 97,000 clones in the sample; roughly nine tenths occur only once, and 2% to 3% lies in the top ten. Sample: blood. These receptors all come from a woman aged 18-29 years in good health. The CDR3 runs from the conserved cysteine through the conserved F or W. A D gene is named only where the DNA matches it firmly. Some rows mark clone size as missing; the rest say once, few, many or name a class of expanded clone.

clone_size	v_call	j_call	d_call	cdr3_aa	cdr3_nt
.	TRBV7-9	TRBJ2-1	.	CASSPRTTLSYNEQFF	TGTGCCAGCAGCCCTCGGACTACCCTCTCCTACAATGAGCAGTTCTTC
.	TRBV12-2	TRBJ1-1	.	CASRLAGQGVAEAFF	TGTGCAAGTCGCTTAGCTGGACAGGGGGTGGCTGAAGCTTTCTTT
.	TRBV29-1	TRBJ2-5	TRBD2	CSVVPWLRGQETQYF	TGCAGCGTCGTCCCTTGGTTGCGGGGGCAAGAGACCCAGTACTTC
.	TRBV27	TRBJ1-2	TRBD1	CASSPWSGQGLRGYTF	TGTGCCAGCAGTCCGTGGTCGGGACAGGGGCTACGCGGCTACACCTTC
.	TRBV7-8	TRBJ1-2	.	CASSLKGDYGYTF	TGTGCCAGCAGCTTAAAGGGGGACTATGGCTACACCTTC
.	TRBV4-1	TRBJ2-1	.	CASSQEWVNEQFF	TGCGCCAGCAGCCAAGAATGGGTTAATGAGCAGTTCTTC
.	TRBV6-2/TRBV6-3	TRBJ2-5	TRBD1	CASSYVTWDRQETQYF	TGTGCCAGCAGTTACGTAACGTGGGACAGACAAGAGACCCAGTACTTC
.	TRBV5-4	TRBJ2-1	TRBD2	CASSSGTSGGNEQFF	TGTGCCAGCAGCTCCGGGACTAGCGGGGGCAATGAGCAGTTCTTC
.	TRBV12-3/TRBV12-4	TRBJ2-1	.	CASSRHGIDEQFF	TGTGCCAGCAGCCGCCATGGTATTGATGAGCAGTTCTTC
.	TRBV6-6	TRBJ1-2	.	CASSPGERDGYTF	TGTGCCAGCAGCCCAGGGGAGAGGGATGGCTACACCTTC
once	TRBV7-9	TRBJ1-3	.	CASSLSRGGSGNTIYF	TGTGCCAGCAGCTTAAGTCGTGGAGGCTCTGGAAACACCATATATTTT
.	TRBV15	TRBJ2-5	.	CATSRDLARARAQYF	TGTGCCACCAGCAGAGATCTGGCCAGGGCGAGGGCCCAGTACTTC
.	TRBV29-1	TRBJ1-2	.	CSGLGTDGYTF	TGCAGCGGCCTAGGGACGGATGGCTACACCTTC
.	TRBV7-3	TRBJ2-3	TRBD2	CASSPSLAATDTQYF	TGTGCCAGCAGCCCAAGTCTAGCGGCGACAGATACGCAGTATTTT
.	TRBV5-8	TRBJ1-4	.	CASSLDIRHEKLFF	TGTGCCAGCAGCTTGGACATAAGGCATGAAAAACTGTTTTTT
.	TRBV14	TRBJ1-2	.	CASSPFGGTYGYTF	TGTGCCAGCAGTCCTTTTGGGGGCACCTATGGCTACACCTTC
once	TRBV19	TRBJ1-1	TRBD1	CASSLGQGMNTEAFF	TGTGCCAGTAGTCTGGGACAGGGGATGAACACTGAAGCTTTCTTT
.	TRBV7-9	TRBJ1-2	TRBD1	CASSVDRPSVYGYTF	TGTGCCAGCAGCGTGGACAGGCCGTCGGTATATGGCTACACCTTC
.	TRBV6-6	TRBJ1-5	.	CASSSLGGVSNQPQHF	TGTGCCAGCAGTTCGCTGGGGGGAGTAAGCAATCAGCCCCAGCATTTT
.	TRBV10-3	TRBJ2-7	.	CAISDRAFGNEQYF	TGTGCCATCAGTGATAGGGCGTTTGGGAACGAGCAGTACTTC
.	TRBV6-2/TRBV6-3	TRBJ2-1	TRBD2	CASSYRASGGANEQFF	TGTGCCAGCAGTTACAGGGCTAGCGGGGGGGCCAATGAGCAGTTCTTC
.	TRBV10-3	TRBJ2-7	.	CAISGVGNEQYF	TGTGCCATCAGTGGAGTTGGGAACGAGCAGTACTTC
.	TRBV28	TRBJ1-2	.	CASSSDVDGYTF	TGTGCCAGCAGTTCGGACGTAGATGGCTACACCTTC
.	TRBV20-1	TRBJ2-7	.	CSATDPQNSPSYEQYF	TGCAGTGCTACTGACCCCCAGAACAGCCCCTCGTACGAGCAGTACTTC
.	TRBV29-1	TRBJ2-7	.	CSAGVAATSYEQYF	TGCAGCGCCGGCGTGGCAGCTACTTCCTACGAGCAGTACTTC
.	TRBV5-1	TRBJ1-6	.	CASSLIGRDSPLHF	TGCGCCAGCAGCTTGATAGGCCGGGATTCACCCCTCCACTTT
.	TRBV2	TRBJ1-5	.	CASRGDAYSNQPQHF	TGTGCCAGCAGGGGGGACGCTTATAGCAATCAGCCCCAGCATTTT
.	TRBV5-6	TRBJ1-3	.	CASSLKSLSGNTIYF	TGTGCCAGCAGCTTAAAAAGCCTCTCTGGAAACACCATATATTTT
.	TRBV12-3/TRBV12-4	TRBJ1-2	.	CASSLRGGSVF	TGTGCCAGCAGTTTACGCGGCGGATCAGTCTTC
.	TRBV5-1	TRBJ1-2	TRBD1	CASSRQGSNYGYTF	TGCGCCAGCAGCCGACAGGGATCAAACTATGGCTACACCTTC
.	TRBV5-4	TRBJ2-5	.	CASSRVRDTQETQYF	TGTGCCAGCAGCCGCGTTAGGGACACCCAAGAGACCCAGTACTTC
.	TRBV5-8	TRBJ2-5	TRBD2	CASSLEKFGGGETQYF	TGTGCCAGCAGCTTGGAAAAGTTCGGGGGGGGAGAGACCCAGTACTTC
.	TRBV6-4	TRBJ2-3	.	CASSDEAETDTQYF	TGTGCCAGCAGTGACGAGGCAGAAACAGATACGCAGTATTTT
.	TRBV6-5	TRBJ1-2	TRBD1	CASSRTGINYGYTF	TGTGCCAGCAGCCGGACAGGAATAAACTATGGCTACACCTTC
.	TRBV6-1	TRBJ1-4	TRBD1	CASSEAPGTGNEKLFF	TGTGCCAGCAGTGAAGCGCCCGGGACAGGGAATGAAAAACTGTTTTTT
.	TRBV6-2/TRBV6-3	TRBJ2-2	.	CASSTRRNAGELFF	TGTGCCAGCAGTACCCGCCGGAACGCCGGGGAGCTGTTTTTT
once	TRBV6-1	TRBJ1-1	.	CASSERAVRAFF	TGTGCCAGCAGTGAAAGGGCAGTAAGGGCTTTCTTT
.	TRBV7-8	TRBJ1-5	.	CASSTGLGGNQPQHF	TGTGCCAGCAGCACGGGACTGGGAGGGAATCAGCCCCAGCATTTT
few	TRBV6-2/TRBV6-3	TRBJ2-7	.	CASSDIYEQYF	TGTGCCAGCAGTGACATCTACGAGCAGTACTTC
.	TRBV30	TRBJ2-1	.	CAWDNDREQFF	TGTGCCTGGGATAATGACCGGGAGCAGTTCTTC
.	TRBV2	TRBJ2-7	.	CASSEGGDLYEQYF	TGTGCCAGCAGTGAAGGCGGGGACCTCTACGAGCAGTACTTC
once	TRBV5-5	TRBJ1-2	.	CASSPLGQEYGYTF	TGTGCCAGCAGCCCACTCGGACAAGAATATGGCTACACCTTC
.	TRBV29-1	TRBJ1-1	.	CSGEGFGNTEAFF	TGCAGCGGGGAGGGGTTCGGGAACACTGAAGCTTTCTTT
.	TRBV28	TRBJ1-2	.	CASTVHAGGYGYTF	TGTGCCAGCACCGTACACGCCGGGGGCTATGGCTACACCTTC
.	TRBV10-1	TRBJ2-2	.	CASSERQYTGELFF	TGCGCCAGCAGTGAGAGGCAGTACACCGGGGAGCTGTTTTTT
.	TRBV6-4	TRBJ1-5	.	CASSDRWGNQPQHF	TGTGCCAGCAGTGACCGATGGGGGAATCAGCCCCAGCATTTT
.	TRBV18	TRBJ2-7	.	CASSSRNTGTYEQYF	TGTGCCAGCTCATCGAGGAACACAGGTACCTACGAGCAGTACTTC
.	TRBV5-4	TRBJ1-3	.	CASSTRQSNSGNTIYF	TGTGCCAGCAGCACCCGACAGAGTAACTCTGGAAACACCATATATTTT
.	TRBV28	TRBJ1-5	.	CASSFLGWESNQPQHF	TGTGCCAGCAGTTTCCTTGGTTGGGAAAGCAATCAGCCCCAGCATTTT
.	TRBV2	TRBJ2-7	.	CASSDGGPHYEQYF	TGTGCCAGCAGTGATGGGGGGCCCCACTACGAGCAGTACTTC
.	TRBV12-3/TRBV12-4	TRBJ2-7	TRBD1	CASRLQGVYEQYF	TGTGCCAGCAGACTACAGGGGGTCTACGAGCAGTACTTC
.	TRBV11-2	TRBJ2-7	.	CASSGGAGYEQYF	TGTGCCAGCAGCGGCGGGGCGGGGTACGAGCAGTACTTC
.	TRBV7-2	TRBJ1-3	.	CASSLGRASGNTIYF	TGTGCCAGCAGCTTAGGCAGGGCATCTGGAAACACCATATATTTT
.	TRBV15	TRBJ1-5	.	CATSRDRGRGRPQHF	TGTGCCACCAGCAGAGATAGGGGCAGGGGCCGGCCCCAGCATTTT
.	TRBV3-1/TRBV3-2	TRBJ2-5	.	CASSSLQTQYF	TGTGCCAGCAGCAGTCTCCAGACCCAGTACTTC
.	TRBV12-3/TRBV12-4	TRBJ2-7	TRBD2	CASTRGGFYEQYF	TGTGCCAGCACACGCGGGGGGTTCTACGAGCAGTACTTC
.	TRBV5-1	TRBJ2-7	TRBD1	CASRPGEGQGYSEQYF	TGCGCCAGCCGACCGGGAGAGGGACAGGGGTATTCCGAGCAGTACTTC